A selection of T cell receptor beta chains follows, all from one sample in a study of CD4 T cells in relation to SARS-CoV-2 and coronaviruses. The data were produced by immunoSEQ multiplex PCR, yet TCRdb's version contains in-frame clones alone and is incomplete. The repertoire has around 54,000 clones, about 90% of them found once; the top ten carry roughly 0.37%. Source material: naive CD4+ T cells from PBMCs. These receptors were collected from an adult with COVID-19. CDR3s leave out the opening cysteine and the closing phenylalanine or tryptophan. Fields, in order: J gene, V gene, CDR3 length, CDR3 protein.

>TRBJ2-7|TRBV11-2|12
ASSLSGRAYEQY
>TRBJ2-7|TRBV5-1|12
ASRRTRDSYEQY
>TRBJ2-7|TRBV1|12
TSSCPGTPVEQY
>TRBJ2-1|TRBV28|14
ASSPGWGTTYNEQF
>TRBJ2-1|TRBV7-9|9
ASSRGDEQF
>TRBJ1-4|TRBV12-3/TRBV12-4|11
ASSQGSLEKLF
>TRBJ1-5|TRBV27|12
ASSPDRLAQPQH
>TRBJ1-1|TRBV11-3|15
ASSLGGADLMNTEAF
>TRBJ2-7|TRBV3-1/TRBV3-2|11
ASSQTLGHEQY
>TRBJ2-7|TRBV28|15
ASSLAGAGGGGYEQY
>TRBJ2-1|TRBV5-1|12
ASSLDGSGNEQF
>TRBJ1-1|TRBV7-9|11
ASTTTVNTEAF
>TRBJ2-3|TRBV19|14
ASVATSGRAADTQY
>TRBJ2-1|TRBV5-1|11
ASSVQSYNEQF
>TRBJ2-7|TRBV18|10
ASSSYLDEPY
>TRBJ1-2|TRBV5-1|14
ASSLGQFGGNYGYT
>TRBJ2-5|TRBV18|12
ASSPRDLYETQY
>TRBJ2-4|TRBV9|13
ASSVRAGGMDIQY
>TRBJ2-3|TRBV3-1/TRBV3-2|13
ASSQDPGRRGTQY
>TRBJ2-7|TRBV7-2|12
ASSSRTDHYEQY
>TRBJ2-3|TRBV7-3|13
ASSLTSSLTDTQY
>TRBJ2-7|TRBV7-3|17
ASSLTSGLAEIVSYEQY
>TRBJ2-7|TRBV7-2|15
ASSQRGGREPLREQY
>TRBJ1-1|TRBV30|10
AWSRGRTEAF
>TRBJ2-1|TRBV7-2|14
ASREPGLAGVSEQF
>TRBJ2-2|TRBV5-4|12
ASSMGGRTGELF
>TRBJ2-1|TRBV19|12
ASRLQGSGNEQF
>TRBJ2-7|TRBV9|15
ASSPDLGHILSYEQY
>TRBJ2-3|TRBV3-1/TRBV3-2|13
ASSQDSGRGDTQY
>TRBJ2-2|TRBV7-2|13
ASTPWGGPTGELF
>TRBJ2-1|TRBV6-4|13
ASSYGRSSYNEQF
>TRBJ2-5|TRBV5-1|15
ASSLPSGTGFQETQY
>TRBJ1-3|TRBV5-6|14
ASSFRGLSSGNTIY
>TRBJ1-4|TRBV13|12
ASSLVGQGSRLF
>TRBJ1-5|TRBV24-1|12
ATSDLEGDQPQH
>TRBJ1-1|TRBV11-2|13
ASSLYEEMNTEAF
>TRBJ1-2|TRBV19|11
ASREQLLDGYT
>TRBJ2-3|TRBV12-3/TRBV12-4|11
ASSLDPSDTQY
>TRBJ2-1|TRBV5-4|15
ASSLGRFGLGANEQF
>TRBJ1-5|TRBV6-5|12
ASSLDFSNQPQH
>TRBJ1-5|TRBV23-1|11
ASSQPENQPQH